These 20 T cell receptor beta chains came from one sample sequenced in a study of T cells in Graves' hyperthyroidism and ophthalmopathy. Amplification of TCR beta CDR3 regions used RNA as the template. With the HTBI primer set, the TCR CDR3 went through a first round of RT-PCR. TCRdb reprocessed the multiplex PCR reads via MiXCR and lists one record per CDR3 protein. The data show hundreds of thousands of distinct CDR3 sequences, around a fifth seen once. Material: blood. The receptors were gathered from a woman between 70 and 85 years old with Graves' ophthalmopathy.

This clonotype was observed many times. The chain is built from TRBV12-3 or TRBV12-4 and TRBJ2-1; 10 nucleotides line up with TRBD2. V shed 8 bases, J shed 4 bases, and the junction held 8 bases outside the gene matches. CDR3 length: 15 amino acids. In DNA, the CDR3 is TGTGCCAGCGCGATAGCGGGAGGTCAGTACAATGAGCAGTTCTTC. Its translation is CASAIAGGQYNEQFF.

V is TRBV7-2 and J is TRBJ2-2, with 11 bases fitting TRBD2. The V segment lost 1 base and the J segment 4 bases; nucleotides outside the gene matches: 5. Germline CDR1 and CDR2: SGHTA and FQGNSA. This CDR3 spans 17 amino acids. The CDR3 coding sequence is TGTGCCAGCAGCTTAGTCCCGGGACTAGCGGCCACCGGGGAGCTGTTTTTT. Translating it yields CASSLVPGLAATGELFF. The full variable domain, rest sourced from reference TRBV7-2 and TRBJ2-2, is GAGVSQSPSNKVTEKGKDVELRCDPISGHTALYWYRQSLGQGLEFLIYFQGNSAPDKSGLPSDRFSAERTGGSVSTLTIQRTQQEDSAVYLCASSLVPGLAATGELFFGEGSRLTVL.

This sequence joins TRBV28 and TRBJ1-1, with D possibly being TRBD1 (5 bases). The ends were cut back, 5 bases at V and 14 bases at J, with 15 bases in the middle. This CDR3 is built from 11 residues. CDR1 is MDHEN, CDR2 SYDVKM, per germline. In nucleotides, the CDR3 is TGTGCCAGCAGTCCTAATACCGGGACCTTCTTT. It encodes CASSPNTGTFF.

The table lists this clonotype with a few counts. The rearrangement uses TRBV20-1 and TRBJ2-1; 7 bases line up with TRBD2. CDR1 is DFQATT, CDR2 SNEGSKA, per germline (reference sequence). V shed 3 bases, J shed 2 bases, and the junction held 7 bases outside the gene matches. This CDR3 spans 15 amino acids. The CDR3 DNA is TGCAGTGCTAGTAGGGCGGGAGACGCCTACAATGAGCAGTTCTTC. It translates to CSASRAGDAYNEQFF.

The rearrangement joins TRBV12-3 or TRBV12-4 to TRBJ2-7, with D possibly TRBD1 on 6 matching bases. There are 14 residues in the CDR3. V was trimmed by 2 bases and J by 5 bases, leaving 13 bases between them. CDR3 loop: CASSLMGAPDEQYF. The CDR3 nucleotides are TGTGCCAGCAGTTTAATGGGGGCGCCGGACGAGCAGTACTTC.

The chain uses TRBV6-1 and TRBJ2-2; D is undetermined. CDR1 is MNHNS and CDR2 is SASEGT in the germline V gene. Between the trimmed V and J ends, which lost 8 bases and 4 bases, there was a span of 11 bases. The CDR3 contains 13 residues. This chain's CDR3 is CASSVDGTGELFF. The CDR3 coding sequence is TGTGCCAGCTCGGTGGATGGCACCGGGGAGCTGTTTTTT.

This clonotype was detected a few times. CDR3 loop: CAWRTAMNTEAFF. DNA for the CDR3: TGTGCCTGGCGGACAGCTATGAACACTGAAGCTTTCTTT. V and J are TRBV30 and TRBJ1-1; tentatively, D is TRBD1 (6 bases). Germline CDR1 GTSNPN, CDR2 SVGIG (reference sequence). CDR3 length: 13 residues. The V end lost 5 bases, the J end lost 0 bases, and 10 bases lay between the germline ends.

The chain is built from TRBV6-2 or TRBV6-3 and TRBJ1-2; TRBD1 matches at 11 bases. The CDR3 totals 16 residues. Germline V gene sequence: CDR1 MNHEY, CDR2 SVGEGT. Trimming removed 7 bases from V and 5 bases from J; junction bases left unmatched: 12. Here the CDR3 reads CASMGDRGIFGYGYTF. The CDR3, as DNA: TGTGCCAGCATGGGGGACAGGGGGATTTTTGGGTATGGCTACACCTTC.

This clonotype occurred many times. This chain uses TRBV12-3 or TRBV12-4 with TRBJ1-6; 8 bases match TRBD1. The CDR3 extends over 14 amino acids. With V trimmed by 5 bases and J by 10 bases, 7 bases remained unmatched. This chain's CDR3 is CASSRTGPDSPLHF. CDR3 in DNA: TGTGCCAGCAGTCGGACAGGGCCCGACTCACCCCTCCACTTT.

This clonotype has just a few counts. The chain carries TRBV30 and TRBJ2-7, with D uncertain. From germline, CDR1 is GTSNPN and CDR2 SVGIG (reference sequence). The CDR3 loop spans 11 amino acids. V was clipped by 3 bases and J by 6 bases, with 9 bases between them. The CDR3 is CAWSPKGEQYF. In nucleotides, the CDR3 is TGTGCCTGGAGCCCGAAGGGCGAGCAGTACTTC. The complete variable domain, with remaining parts taken from reference TRBV30 and TRBJ2-7, reads SQTIHQWPATLVQPVGSPLSLECTVEGTSNPNLYWYRQAAGRGLQLLFYSVGIGQISSEVPQNLSASRPQDRQFILSSKKLLLSDSGFYLCAWSPKGEQYFGPGTRLTVT.

This clonotype has ten or more counts. The rearrangement joins TRBV20-1 to TRBJ2-7, with 9 bases aligning to TRBD1. The ends lost 5 bases at V and 4 bases at J; junction bases unmatched: 6. This CDR3 spans 13 amino acids. From germline, CDR1 is DFQATT and CDR2 SNEGSKA (reference sequence). The CDR3 coding sequence is TGCAGTGCTCTCCGGGACAGGGATTACGAGCAGTACTTC. Amino acid sequence: CSALRDRDYEQYF.

This clonotype was seen a handful of times. The chain employs TRBV28 and TRBJ2-7; 13 bases are a match to TRBD2. CDR3 length equals 18 residues. V was clipped by 6 bases and J by 6 bases; unmatched bases: 17. Per germline, CDR1 MDHEN and CDR2 SYDVKM. This CDR3 is CASRSHGLAGVVDGEQYF. The DNA of the CDR3 is TGTGCCAGCAGATCTCACGGACTAGCGGGAGTAGTGGATGGCGAGCAGTACTTC.

The V gene is TRBV7-2, the J gene TRBJ1-2, with 7 bases lining up with TRBD1. Losses at the gene ends were 0 bases for V and 2 bases for J; bases not matched to a gene: 3. The length of the CDR3 is 15 residues. Germline V CDR1 and CDR2: SGHTA, FQGNSA. The CDR3, as DNA: TGTGCCAGCAGCTTAGCGGGGACAGCCAACTATGGCTACACCTTC. Translation gives CASSLAGTANYGYTF. The complete variable domain, with remaining parts taken from reference TRBV7-2 and TRBJ1-2, reads GAGVSQSPSNKVTEKGKDVELRCDPISGHTALYWYRQSLGQGLEFLIYFQGNSAPDKSGLPSDRFSAERTGGSVSTLTIQRTQQEDSAVYLCASSLAGTANYGYTFGSGTRLTVV.

This chain joins TRBV30 and TRBJ2-7; D gene uncertain. The CDR3 runs to 11 residues. Germline V gives CDR1 GTSNPN, CDR2 SVGIG (reference sequence). V was cut by 4 bases and J by 0 bases, with 4 bases left in between. The CDR3 DNA follows: TGTGCCTGGACTACCTCCTACGAGCAGTACTTC. This codes for CAWTTSYEQYF.

The table lists this clonotype with many counts. The chain couples TRBV12-5 to TRBJ2-1, with a weak D call TRBD1 (5 bases). Germline values: CDR1 LGHNT, CDR2 FRNRAP. Trimming removed 2 bases at V and 5 bases at J, with 16 bases between. The CDR3 is 16 residues long. CDR3 nucleotide sequence: TGTGCTAGTGGTTTGCCGCAGGGTCTATTTCACAATGAGCAGTTCTTC. Translating gives CASGLPQGLFHNEQFF.

This clonotype was seen many times. V usage is TRBV15 and J usage is TRBJ2-1, with 11 nucleotides matching TRBD1. Trimming took 1 base from V and 7 from J; bases not matched to a gene: 6. The germline gives CDR1 LNHNV, CDR2 YYDKDF (reference sequence). The CDR3 extends over 16 amino acids. CDR3 in DNA: TGTGCCACCAGCAGAGGCTGGGACAGGGGGATGAATGAGCAGTTCTTC. It translates to CATSRGWDRGMNEQFF.

The V call is TRBV28, the J call TRBJ1-2; tentative D call: TRBD1 (6 bases). Trimming shortened V by 5 bases and J by 1 base, and 11 bases separated the two germline ends. Germline V CDR1 and CDR2: MDHEN, SYDVKM. The CDR3 has 14 residues. In DNA form, the CDR3 reads TGTGCCAGCAGTATCCCGGGACATAACTATGGCTACACCTTC. Residues: CASSIPGHNYGYTF.

CDR3 bases: TGTGCCTGGGGGACAGTAGTTGGTGAGCCCCAGCATTTT. This translates into CAWGTVVGEPQHF. The chain has TRBV30 and TRBJ1-5; 7 bases fit TRBD1. CDR1 GTSNPN and CDR2 SVGIG come from the germline V gene (reference sequence). V shed 5 bases, J shed 8 bases, and the junction held 9 bases outside the gene matches. CDR3 length equals 13 residues. Based on the CDR3 plus reference TRBV30 and TRBJ1-5, the full variable domain is SQTIHQWPATLVQPVGSPLSLECTVEGTSNPNLYWYRQAAGRGLQLLFYSVGIGQISSEVPQNLSASRPQDRQFILSSKKLLLSDSGFYLCAWGTVVGEPQHFGDGTRLSIL.

The table lists this clonotype with a few counts. The chain has TRBV20-1 and TRBJ2-1, with D hard to call. Trimming stripped 4 bases from V and 7 bases from J, with 17 bases between. The CDR3 spans 14 residues. Germline loops: CDR1 DFQATT, CDR2 SNEGSKA (reference sequence). The CDR3 nucleotides read TGCAGTGCTACCCCAGGCGGTTTTTTTAATGAGCAGTTCTTC. Its translation: CSATPGGFFNEQFF.

This clonotype was counted many times. CDR3 DNA: TGTGCCAGCAGCCGGGACAGCACGAATTCACCCCTCCACTTT. It yields the protein CASSRDSTNSPLHF. The chain uses TRBV7-9 and TRBJ1-6, with 7 bases aligning to TRBD1. Trimming cost V 5 bases and J 7 bases; bases outside gene matches: 5. The CDR3 extends over 14 amino acids. Germline V gene data show CDR1 as SEHNR and CDR2 as FQNEAQ (reference sequence).